The source of this T cell receptor (beta chain) is a study of cytomegalovirus exposure and HLA in healthy donors. The length of the CDR3 is 16 residues. Germline V CDR1 and CDR2: SGHDT, YYEEEE. In regard to this clone: A junction end diverges from the germline sequence, so it may reflect a read error.

PCR employed 60 Vbeta and 13 Jbeta primers. Only in-frame clones appear in the TCRdb table, and some are missing; sequencing was by immunoSEQ multiplex PCR. The data hold about 160,000 clones, with approximately 80% observed a single time. The V gene is TRBV5-6, the J gene TRBJ2-4; TRBD2 matches at 7 bases. The sequence was obtained from a male donor in good health and CMV-seropositive. The sequenced material came from PBMCs. Here the CDR3 reads CASSLGGSLGGNSQYF. The CDR3 DNA sequence: TGTGCCAGCAGCCTCGGGGGGTCGCTAGGTGGGAACAGTCAGTACTTC. The complete variable domain, with remaining parts taken from reference TRBV5-6 and TRBJ2-4, reads DAGVTQSPTHLIKTRGQQVTLRCSPKSGHDTVSWYQQALGQGPQFIFQYYEEEERQRGNFPDRFSGHQFPNYSSELNVNALLLGDSALYLCASSLGGSLGGNSQYFGAGTRLSVL.